This TCR beta chain was retrieved from a study of OX40 agonist ivuxolimab in advanced cancers. Looking at the study overall: Three patients got partial responses; one had hepatocellular carcinoma and two had cutaneous melanoma.

Libraries were prepared by immunoSEQ multiplex PCR; TCRdb keeps only in-frame clonotypes and omits some of them. The sample has 80,000 to 100,000 clones; roughly 91% are singletons. Comments on this clone: What it binds is not known.

Germline CDR1 is SGHTA and CDR2 is FQGTGA. Trimming took 5 bases from V and 1 from J, leaving 8 bases between them. The CDR3 has 13 residues. General study points: CD8+ T cells showed, on average, more clonal expansion than CD4+ cells. Nonresponders, in some cases, also had low normalized T-cell clonal expansion.

The chain recombines TRBV7-3 with TRBJ1-1; D uncertain. Sequences were derived from CD4+ or CD8+ T cells sorted from blood, sampled in a trial of the OX40 agonist ivuxolimab. This TCR was recovered from an adult with an advanced solid tumor such as melanoma, head and neck, liver or kidney cancer. Here the CDR3 DNA reads TGTGCCAGCAGCCAGAGGAGGAACACTGAAGCTTTCTTT. Protein: CASSQRRNTEAFF. Based on the CDR3 plus reference TRBV7-3 and TRBJ1-1, the full variable domain is GAGVSQTPSNKVTEKGKYVELRCDPISGHTALYWYRQSLGQGPEFLIYFQGTGAADDSGLPNDRFFAVRPEGSVSTLKIQRTERGDSAVYLCASSQRRNTEAFFGQGTRLTVV.